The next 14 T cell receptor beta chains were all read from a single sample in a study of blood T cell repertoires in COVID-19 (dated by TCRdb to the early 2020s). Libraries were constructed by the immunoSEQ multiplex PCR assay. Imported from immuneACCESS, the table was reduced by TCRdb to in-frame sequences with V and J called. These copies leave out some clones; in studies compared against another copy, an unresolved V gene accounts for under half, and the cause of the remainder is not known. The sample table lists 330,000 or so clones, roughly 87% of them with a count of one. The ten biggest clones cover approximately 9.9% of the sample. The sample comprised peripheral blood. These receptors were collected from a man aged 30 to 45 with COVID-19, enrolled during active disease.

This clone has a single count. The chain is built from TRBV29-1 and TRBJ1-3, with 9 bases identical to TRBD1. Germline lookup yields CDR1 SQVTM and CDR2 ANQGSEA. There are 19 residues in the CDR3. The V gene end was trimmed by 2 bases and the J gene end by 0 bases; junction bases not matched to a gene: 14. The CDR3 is CSVERRGTGSLLSGNTIYF. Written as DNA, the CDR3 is TGCAGCGTTGAAAGGCGAGGGACAGGGAGCCTCCTCTCTGGAAACACCATATATTTT.

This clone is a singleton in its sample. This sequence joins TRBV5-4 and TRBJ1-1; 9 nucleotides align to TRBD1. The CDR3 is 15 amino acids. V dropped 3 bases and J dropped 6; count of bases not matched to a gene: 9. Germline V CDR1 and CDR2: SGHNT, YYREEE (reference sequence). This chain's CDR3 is CASSSTLDRGAEAFF. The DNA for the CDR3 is TGTGCCAGCAGCTCAACTCTGGACAGGGGCGCTGAAGCTTTCTTT. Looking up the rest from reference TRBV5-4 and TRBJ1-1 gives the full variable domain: ETGVTQSPTHLIKTRGQQVTLRCSSQSGHNTVSWYQQALGQGPQFIFQYYREEENGRGNFPPRFSGLQFPNYSSELNVNALELDDSALYLCASSSTLDRGAEAFFGQGTRLTVV.

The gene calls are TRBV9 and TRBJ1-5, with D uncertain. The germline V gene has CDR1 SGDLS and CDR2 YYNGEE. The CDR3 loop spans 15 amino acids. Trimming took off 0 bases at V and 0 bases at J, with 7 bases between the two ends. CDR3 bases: TGTGCCAGCAGCGTAGGAGATTATAGCAATCAGCCCCAGCATTTT. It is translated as CASSVGDYSNQPQHF.

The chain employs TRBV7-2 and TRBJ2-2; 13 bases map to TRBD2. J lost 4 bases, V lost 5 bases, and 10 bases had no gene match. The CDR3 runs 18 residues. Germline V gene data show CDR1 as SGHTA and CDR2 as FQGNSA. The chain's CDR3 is CASSPTSGGAFSTGELFF. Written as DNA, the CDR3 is TGTGCCAGCAGCCCAACTAGCGGGGGGGCCTTCTCCACCGGGGAGCTGTTTTTT.

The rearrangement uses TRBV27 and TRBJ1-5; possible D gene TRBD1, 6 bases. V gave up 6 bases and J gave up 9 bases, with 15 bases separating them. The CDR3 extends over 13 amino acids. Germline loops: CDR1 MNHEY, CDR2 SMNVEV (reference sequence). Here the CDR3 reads CASSRGALVPQHF. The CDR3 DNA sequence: TGTGCCAGCAGCCGGGGGGCGTTGGTGCCCCAGCATTTT.

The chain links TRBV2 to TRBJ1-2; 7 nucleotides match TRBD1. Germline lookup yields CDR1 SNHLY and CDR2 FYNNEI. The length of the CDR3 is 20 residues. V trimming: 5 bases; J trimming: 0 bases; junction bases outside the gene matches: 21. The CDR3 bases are TGTGCCAGCAGTCTTCCTTTTGTTCGGGACAGAGGACTGCCTAACTATGGCTACACCTTC. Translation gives CASSLPFVRDRGLPNYGYTF.

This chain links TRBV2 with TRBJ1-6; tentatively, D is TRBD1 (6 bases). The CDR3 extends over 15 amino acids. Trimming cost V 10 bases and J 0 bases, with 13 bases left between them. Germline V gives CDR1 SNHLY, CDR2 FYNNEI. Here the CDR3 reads CATQGRSSYNSPLHF. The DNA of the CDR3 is TGTGCCACACAGGGTCGGAGCTCCTATAATTCACCCCTCCACTTT. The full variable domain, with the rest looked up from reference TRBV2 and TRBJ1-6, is EPEVTQTPSHQVTQMGQEVILRCVPISNHLYFYWYRQILGQKVEFLVSFYNNEISEKSEIFDDQFSVERPDGSNFTLKIRSTKLEDSAMYFCATQGRSSYNSPLHFGNGTRLTVT.

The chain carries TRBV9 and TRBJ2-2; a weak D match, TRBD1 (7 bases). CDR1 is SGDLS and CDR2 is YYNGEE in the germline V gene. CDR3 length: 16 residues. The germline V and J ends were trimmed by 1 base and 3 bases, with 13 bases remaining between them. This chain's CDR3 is CASSVRGDSYTGELFF. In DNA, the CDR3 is TGTGCCAGCAGCGTAAGGGGGGACAGTTACACCGGGGAGCTGTTTTTT.

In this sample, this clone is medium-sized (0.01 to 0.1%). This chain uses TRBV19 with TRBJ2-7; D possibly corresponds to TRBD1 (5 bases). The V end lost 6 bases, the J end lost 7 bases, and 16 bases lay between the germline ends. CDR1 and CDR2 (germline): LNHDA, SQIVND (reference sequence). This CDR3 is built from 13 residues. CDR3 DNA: TGTGCCAGTAGGGCGACAGCCGTCCGGGAGCAGTACTTC. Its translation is CASRATAVREQYF.

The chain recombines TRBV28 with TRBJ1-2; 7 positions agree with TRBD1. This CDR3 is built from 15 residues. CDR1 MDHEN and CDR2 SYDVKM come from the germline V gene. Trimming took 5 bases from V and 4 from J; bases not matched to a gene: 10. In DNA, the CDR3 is TGTGCCAGCAGTCCCCGGACAGGTCTTAGCTATGGCTACACCTTC. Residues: CASSPRTGLSYGYTF.

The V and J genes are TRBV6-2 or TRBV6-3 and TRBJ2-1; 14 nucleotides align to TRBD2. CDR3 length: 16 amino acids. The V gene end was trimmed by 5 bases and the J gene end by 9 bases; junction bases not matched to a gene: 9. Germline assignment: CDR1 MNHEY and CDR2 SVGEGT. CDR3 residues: CASSPAGLAGAIEQFF. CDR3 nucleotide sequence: TGTGCCAGCAGTCCAGCGGGACTAGCGGGAGCGATTGAGCAGTTCTTC.

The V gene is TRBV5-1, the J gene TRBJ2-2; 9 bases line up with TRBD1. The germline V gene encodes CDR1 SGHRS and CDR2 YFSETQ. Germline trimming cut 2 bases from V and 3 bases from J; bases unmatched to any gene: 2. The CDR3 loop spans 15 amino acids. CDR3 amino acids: CASSFRDRDTGELFF. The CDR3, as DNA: TGCGCCAGCAGCTTCAGGGACAGGGACACCGGGGAGCTGTTTTTT.

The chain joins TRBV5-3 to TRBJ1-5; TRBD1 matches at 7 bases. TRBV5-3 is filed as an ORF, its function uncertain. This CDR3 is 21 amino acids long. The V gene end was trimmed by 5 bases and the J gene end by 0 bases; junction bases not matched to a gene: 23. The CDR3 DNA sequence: TGTGCCAGAAGGGAGGGGGGACAGTCCCTTTTCGTGGGATGTAGCAATCAGCCCCAGCATTTT. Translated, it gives CARREGGQSLFVGCSNQPQHF.

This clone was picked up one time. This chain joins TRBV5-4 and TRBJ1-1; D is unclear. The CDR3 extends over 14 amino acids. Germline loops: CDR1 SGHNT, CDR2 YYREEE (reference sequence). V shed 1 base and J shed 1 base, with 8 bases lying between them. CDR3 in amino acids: CASSLPRANTEAFF. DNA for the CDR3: TGTGCCAGCAGCTTGCCTCGAGCGAACACTGAAGCTTTCTTT.